This passage covers 19 T cell receptor beta chains from one sample sequenced in a study of T-cell memory formation after mild COVID-19 (dated by TCRdb to about 2021). Libraries came from 5' RACE. Sequenced on an Illumina NovaSeq 6000. Clones were called with MiXCR by TCRdb after fastp trimmed the public reads at Q25, and only in-frame beta chains were retained. When rows share a CDR3 protein, they turn into one entry using the most common DNA and genes. This sample lists roughly 68,000 distinct CDR3 sequences; around 15% were detected once. The ten largest account for 25% to 35% of the sample. Sequenced material: PBMCs or a T cell subset sorted from them (not recorded which). Receptors originate from an adult woman who had mild COVID-19 (a few samples of this study predate the infection). The sample titles of this study are shuffled in the database, so cell type and time point are left out; the donor was told from shared clones.

Only a few counts were recorded for this clonotype. V gene TRBV7-2 combines with J gene TRBJ2-3; TRBD2 agrees at 9 bases. V lost 4 bases and J lost 13; bases outside the gene matches: 6. The germline V gene has CDR1 SGHTA and CDR2 FQGNSA. This CDR3 has 12 residues. CDR3 region: CASSSGLAPEYF. CDR3 sequence (DNA): TGTGCCAGCAGCTCCGGACTAGCGCCTGAGTATTTT.

This clonotype appeared a few times. This chain connects TRBV7-9 to TRBJ1-1; the D gene is possibly TRBD1 (6 bases). The length of the CDR3 is 16 residues. Trimming pared 0 bases from V and 4 bases from J, leaving 15 bases between. Germline assignment: CDR1 SEHNR and CDR2 FQNEAQ (reference sequence). The chain's CDR3 is CASSLASTGLGTEAFF. The CDR3 DNA follows: TGTGCCAGCAGCTTAGCTAGTACAGGGCTGGGCACTGAAGCTTTCTTT.

In this sample, this clonotype turned up a few times. This chain uses TRBV20-1 with TRBJ2-2; 8 bases map to TRBD2. Trimming cost V 3 bases and J 7 bases; bases outside gene matches: 7. Germline assignment: CDR1 DFQATT and CDR2 SNEGSKA (reference sequence). The CDR3 has 14 residues. The CDR3 sequence is CSARGGLAGGELFF. DNA of the CDR3: TGCAGTGCTAGGGGTGGACTAGCCGGCGGGGAGCTGTTTTTT.

This clonotype occurred a few times. This rearrangement joins TRBV7-9 to TRBJ2-5; 8 bases line up with TRBD1. Germline lookup yields CDR1 SEHNR and CDR2 FQNEAQ (reference sequence). V lost 5 bases and J lost 0; bases outside the gene matches: 5. The CDR3 totals 15 residues. The CDR3 loop is CASSQRTGYQETQYF. The CDR3 nucleotides read TGTGCCAGCAGCCAAAGGACAGGGTACCAAGAGACCCAGTACTTC.

The chain has TRBV4-1 and TRBJ2-2; D unresolved. CDR1 MGHRA and CDR2 YSYEKL come from the germline V gene. The CDR3 runs 14 residues. V was shortened by 4 bases and J by 5 bases, with 11 bases between the two germline ends. The CDR3, as DNA: TGCGCCAGCAGCCTCCCGCACGAGACCGGGGAGCTGTTTTTT. This sequence encodes CASSLPHETGELFF.

V usage is TRBV6-2 or TRBV6-3 and J usage is TRBJ2-3, with 7 bases identical to TRBD1. The CDR3 is 13 residues long. J lost 10 bases, V lost 0 bases, and 4 bases had no gene match. CDR1 is MNHEY and CDR2 is SVGEGT in the germline V gene. DNA for the CDR3: TGTGCCAGCAGTTACTCGTCAACAGGGGCGCAGTATTTT. Residues: CASSYSSTGAQYF.

The DNA for the CDR3 is TGCGCCAGTCCGCGGGGGGCCTACGAGCAGTACTTC. Protein product: CASPRGAYEQYF. This chain connects TRBV23-1 to TRBJ2-7; 8 nucleotides line up with TRBD2. TRBV23-1 is filed as an ORF, its function uncertain. V lost 9 bases to trimming and J lost 2 bases; unmatched junction nucleotides: 3. The CDR3 has 12 residues.

The chain links TRBV24-1 to TRBJ1-3; no clear D gene. Trimming stripped 1 base from V and 1 base from J, with 22 bases between. CDR1 and CDR2 (germline): KGHDR, SFDVKD. There are 20 residues in the CDR3. In DNA, the CDR3 is TGTGCCACCAGTGATTTTTTCTTCTGCGGCAGACGGTTGTCTGGAAACACCATATATTTT. Translating gives CATSDFFFCGRRLSGNTIYF.

The CDR3 protein is CASSPGENTEAFF. For the CDR3, the DNA is TGTGCCAGCAGTCCAGGAGAGAACACTGAAGCTTTCTTT. The chain uses TRBV27 and TRBJ1-1; D unclear. The germline CDR1 and CDR2 sequences are MNHEY and SMNVEV (reference sequence). Trimming took off 5 bases at V and 1 base at J, with 8 bases between the two ends. This CDR3 has 13 amino acids.

The chain recombines TRBV15 with TRBJ2-7; 7 bases align to TRBD2. This CDR3 spans 13 amino acids. The germline V gene has CDR1 LNHNV and CDR2 YYDKDF (reference sequence). V shed 3 bases, J shed 3 bases, and the junction held 2 bases outside the gene matches. CDR3 bases: TGTGCCACCAGCAGGGGGGGGATCTACGAGCAGTACTTC. This sequence encodes CATSRGGIYEQYF.

CDR3 in DNA: TGTGCCAGCATGGGGGTCGGACTAGCGGGGTTCTACGAGCAGTACTTC. This codes for CASMGVGLAGFYEQYF. V usage is TRBV27 and J usage is TRBJ2-7; 12 bases map to TRBD2. The CDR3 has 16 residues. V trimming: 7 bases; J trimming: 3 bases; junction bases outside the gene matches: 10. Looked up from germline, CDR1 is MNHEY and CDR2 is SMNVEV (reference sequence).

The chain recombines TRBV27 with TRBJ2-5, with D uncertain. Trimming took off 4 bases at V and 1 base at J, with 13 bases between the two ends. This CDR3 region has 15 residues. Germline V gene sequence: CDR1 MNHEY, CDR2 SMNVEV (reference sequence). CDR3 sequence (DNA): TGTGCCAGCAGTTCCCTCCCTAAGTCCCAAGAGACCCAGTACTTC. The encoded protein is CASSSLPKSQETQYF.

The CDR3: CASSLAGGNGAFF. The CDR3 DNA reads TGTGCCAGCAGCTTAGCAGGTGGGAATGGGGCTTTCTTT. J is TRBJ1-1 and V is TRBV7-8; no reliable D call. V was trimmed by 0 bases and J by 11 bases, leaving 13 bases between them. This CDR3 is built from 13 residues. From germline, CDR1 is SGHVS and CDR2 FQNEAQ. Full variable domain (rest looked up from reference TRBV7-8 and TRBJ1-1): GAGVSQSPRYKVAKRGQDVALRCDPISGHVSLFWYQQALGQGPEFLTYFQNEAQLDKSGLPSDRFFAERPEGSVSTLKIQRTQQEDSAVYLCASSLAGGNGAFFGQGTRLTVV.

The rearrangement links TRBV9 to TRBJ1-2, with 8 bases aligning to TRBD1. This CDR3 region has 14 residues. V was pared by 4 bases and J by 7 bases, with 9 bases of the junction left unmatched. From germline, CDR1 is SGDLS and CDR2 YYNGEE. Here the CDR3 DNA reads TGTGCCAGCAGCTCCCAGACAGGGGAGGGTGGCTACACCTTC. This sequence encodes CASSSQTGEGGYTF. Variable domain in full (rest from reference TRBV9 and TRBJ1-2): DSGVTQTPKHLITATGQRVTLRCSPRSGDLSVYWYQQSLDQGLQFLIQYYNGEERAKGNILERFSAQQFPDLHSELNLSSLELGDSALYFCASSSQTGEGGYTFGSGTRLTVV.

V and J are TRBV4-1 and TRBJ1-6; 7 nucleotides agree with TRBD1. From germline, CDR1 is MGHRA and CDR2 YSYEKL. This CDR3 region has 15 residues. Trimming took 5 bases from V and 6 from J; bases not matched to a gene: 7. CDR3 in amino acids: CASSTPRQGNSPLHF. In DNA, the CDR3 is TGCGCCAGCAGCACCCCTCGACAGGGTAATTCACCCCTCCACTTT.

J is TRBJ1-1 and V is TRBV6-6; D is undetermined. Trimming took off 2 bases at V and 4 bases at J, with 14 bases between the two ends. CDR3 length: 15 residues. Germline CDR1 reads MNHNY; CDR2 reads SVGAGI (reference sequence). The CDR3 reads CASSYPNGPLTEAFF. CDR3 in DNA: TGTGCCAGCAGTTACCCCAACGGGCCCCTCACTGAAGCTTTCTTT.

The chain links TRBV7-9 to TRBJ1-2; D is possibly TRBD1 (5 bases). V was cut by 4 bases and J by 5 bases, with 14 bases left in between. The CDR3 is 14 residues long. Germline V gene lookup returns CDR1 SEHNR and CDR2 FQNEAQ (reference sequence). The CDR3 nucleotides are TGTGCCAGCAGCTCCCTCGGGGGTGAATATGGCTACACCTTC. This sequence encodes CASSSLGGEYGYTF. Based on the CDR3 plus reference TRBV7-9 and TRBJ1-2, the full variable domain is DTGVSQNPRHKITKRGQNVTFRCDPISEHNRLYWYRQTLGQGPEFLTYFQNEAQLEKSRLLSDRFSAERPKGSFSTLEIQRTEQGDSAMYLCASSSLGGEYGYTFGSGTRLTVV.

This clonotype was counted between two and nine times. The chain links TRBV9 to TRBJ2-3; 11 nucleotides line up with TRBD2. J lost 5 bases, V lost 3 bases, and 5 bases had no gene match. CDR1 is SGDLS and CDR2 is YYNGEE in the germline V gene. The CDR3 consists of 15 residues. As DNA, the CDR3 is TGTGCCAGCAGCGATAGCGGGGGGGCCGGAGATACGCAGTATTTT. Translation: CASSDSGGAGDTQYF.

The V and J genes are TRBV29-1 and TRBJ2-1; 10 bases align to TRBD1. The CDR3 contains 18 residues. CDR1 is SQVTM, CDR2 ANQGSEA, per germline. The V gene end was trimmed by 1 base and the J gene end by 3 bases; junction bases not matched to a gene: 12. The CDR3 bases are TGCAGCGTTGAAGGTGTGCTGACAGGGGGCGTTGACTACAATGAGCAGTTCTTC. This sequence encodes CSVEGVLTGGVDYNEQFF.